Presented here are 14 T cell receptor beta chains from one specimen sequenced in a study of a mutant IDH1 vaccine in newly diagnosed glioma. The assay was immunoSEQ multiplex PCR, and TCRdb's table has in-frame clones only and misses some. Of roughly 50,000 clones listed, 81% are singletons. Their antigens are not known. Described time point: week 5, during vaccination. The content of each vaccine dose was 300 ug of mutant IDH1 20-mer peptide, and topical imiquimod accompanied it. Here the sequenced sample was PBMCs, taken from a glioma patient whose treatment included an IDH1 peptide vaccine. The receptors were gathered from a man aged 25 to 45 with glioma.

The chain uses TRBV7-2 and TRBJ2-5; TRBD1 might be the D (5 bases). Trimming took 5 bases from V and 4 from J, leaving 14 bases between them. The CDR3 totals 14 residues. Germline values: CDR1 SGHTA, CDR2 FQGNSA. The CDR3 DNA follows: TGTGCCAGCAGCCCTTTCGGGCAGGGAGAGACCCAGTACTTC. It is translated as CASSPFGQGETQYF.

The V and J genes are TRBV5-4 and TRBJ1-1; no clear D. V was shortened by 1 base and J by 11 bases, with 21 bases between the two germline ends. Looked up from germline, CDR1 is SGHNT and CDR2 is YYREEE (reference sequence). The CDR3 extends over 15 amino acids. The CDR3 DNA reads TGTGCCAGCAGCTTGCTCGGGTATAACTTTATCGGGGCTTTCTTT. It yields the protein CASSLLGYNFIGAFF. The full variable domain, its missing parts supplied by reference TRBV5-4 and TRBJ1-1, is ETGVTQSPTHLIKTRGQQVTLRCSSQSGHNTVSWYQQALGQGPQFIFQYYREEENGRGNFPPRFSGLQFPNYSSELNVNALELDDSALYLCASSLLGYNFIGAFFGQGTRLTVV.

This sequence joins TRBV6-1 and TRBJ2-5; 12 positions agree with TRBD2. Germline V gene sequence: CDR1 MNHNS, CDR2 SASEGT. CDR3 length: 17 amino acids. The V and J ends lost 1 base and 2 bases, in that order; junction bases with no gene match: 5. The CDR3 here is CASSEGRLAGVQETQYF. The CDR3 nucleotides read TGTGCCAGCAGTGAAGGGAGACTAGCGGGGGTACAAGAGACCCAGTACTTC.

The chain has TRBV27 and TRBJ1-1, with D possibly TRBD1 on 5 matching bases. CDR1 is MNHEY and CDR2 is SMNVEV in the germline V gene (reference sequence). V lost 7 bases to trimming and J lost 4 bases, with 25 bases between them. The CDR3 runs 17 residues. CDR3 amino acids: CASTKSSTGTAFTEAFF. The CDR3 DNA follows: TGTGCCAGCACCAAGTCCTCCACCGGGACGGCCTTCACTGAAGCTTTCTTT.

Written as DNA, the CDR3 is TGTGCCAGCAGACTCCTAGCGGGGGGGCACAATGAGCAGTTCTTC. It translates to CASRLLAGGHNEQFF. The rearrangement joins TRBV11-2 to TRBJ2-1; 12 bases map to TRBD2. The junction had 5 bases not matched to a gene; V was cut back by 6 bases and J by 5 bases. Germline CDR1 SGHAT, CDR2 FQNNGV. The CDR3 spans 15 residues.

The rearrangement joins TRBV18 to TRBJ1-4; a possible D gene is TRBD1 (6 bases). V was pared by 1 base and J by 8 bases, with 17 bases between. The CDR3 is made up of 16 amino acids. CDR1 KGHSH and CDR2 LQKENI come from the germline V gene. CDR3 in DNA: TGTGCCAGCTCACCACTACGGACAGCCGAAAGGGAAAAACTGTTTTTT. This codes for CASSPLRTAEREKLFF.

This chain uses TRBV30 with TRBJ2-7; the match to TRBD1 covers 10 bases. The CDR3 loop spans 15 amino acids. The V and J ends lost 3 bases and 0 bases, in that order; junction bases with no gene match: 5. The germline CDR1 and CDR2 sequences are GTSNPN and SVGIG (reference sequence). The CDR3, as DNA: TGTGCCTGGAGCGGGGGACAGGGGAGCTCCTACGAGCAGTACTTC. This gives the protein CAWSGGQGSSYEQYF.

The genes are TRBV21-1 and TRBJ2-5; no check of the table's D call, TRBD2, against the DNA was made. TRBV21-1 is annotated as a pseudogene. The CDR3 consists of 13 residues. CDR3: CASSKESGETQYF. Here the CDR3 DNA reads TGTGCCAGCAGCAAAGAGAGCGGAGAGACCCAGTACTTC.

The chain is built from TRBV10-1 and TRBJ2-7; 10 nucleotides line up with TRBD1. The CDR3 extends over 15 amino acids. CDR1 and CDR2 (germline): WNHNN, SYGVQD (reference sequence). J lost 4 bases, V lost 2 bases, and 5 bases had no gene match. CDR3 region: CASSEQPGQGYEQYF. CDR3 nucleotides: TGCGCCAGCAGTGAGCAGCCGGGACAGGGGTACGAGCAGTACTTC.

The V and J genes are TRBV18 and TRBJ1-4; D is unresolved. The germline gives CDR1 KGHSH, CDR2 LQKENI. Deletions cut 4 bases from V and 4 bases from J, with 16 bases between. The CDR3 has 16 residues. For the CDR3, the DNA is TGTGCCAGCTCACACTTTCCCCCGGGGAATAATGAAAAACTGTTTTTT. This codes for CASSHFPPGNNEKLFF. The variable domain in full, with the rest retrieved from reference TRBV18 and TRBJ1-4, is NAGVMQNPRHLVRRRGQEARLRCSPMKGHSHVYWYRQLPEEGLKFMVYLQKENIIDESGMPKERFSAEFPKEGPSILRIQQVVRGDSAAYFCASSHFPPGNNEKLFFGSGTQLSVL.

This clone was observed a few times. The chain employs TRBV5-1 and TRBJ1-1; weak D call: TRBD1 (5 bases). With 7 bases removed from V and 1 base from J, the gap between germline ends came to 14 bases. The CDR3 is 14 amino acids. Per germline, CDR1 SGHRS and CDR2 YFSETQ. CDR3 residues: CASGRGRQNTEAFF. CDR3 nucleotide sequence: TGCGCCAGCGGACGGGGCAGACAGAACACTGAAGCTTTCTTT.

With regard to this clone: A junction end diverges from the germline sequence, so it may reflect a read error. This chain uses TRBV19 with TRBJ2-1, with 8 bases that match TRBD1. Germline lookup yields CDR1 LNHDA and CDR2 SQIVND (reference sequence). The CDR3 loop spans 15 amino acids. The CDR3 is CANSTTGTGTREQFF. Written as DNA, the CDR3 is TGTGCCAATAGTACAACCGGGACAGGAACAAGGGAGCAGTTCTTC. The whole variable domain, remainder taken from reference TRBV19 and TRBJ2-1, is DGGITQSPKYLFRKEGQNVTLSCEQNLNHDAMYWYRQDPGQGLRLIYYSQIVNDFQKGDIAEGYSVSREKKESFPLTVTSAQKNPTAFYLCANSTTGTGTREQFFGPGTRLTVL.

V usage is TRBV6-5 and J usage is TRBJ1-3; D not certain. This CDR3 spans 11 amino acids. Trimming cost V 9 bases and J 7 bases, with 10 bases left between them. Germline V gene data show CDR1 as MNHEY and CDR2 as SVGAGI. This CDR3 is CASWSGNTIYF. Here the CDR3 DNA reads TGTGCCAGTTGGTCGGGGAACACCATATATTTT.

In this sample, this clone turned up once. CDR3: CASSPWDGGDYEQYF. The CDR3 bases are TGTGCCAGCAGCCCCTGGGATGGGGGTGACTACGAGCAGTACTTC. The rearrangement joins TRBV25-1 to TRBJ2-7, with D perhaps being TRBD1 or TRBD2 (5 bases each). Germline CDR1 is MGHDK and CDR2 is SYGVNS. V lost 6 bases to trimming and J lost 3 bases, with 18 bases between them. The CDR3 extends over 15 amino acids.